These T cell receptor beta chains were read from a single sample in a study of blood T cell repertoires in COVID-19. Sequenced by immunoSEQ multiplex PCR; TCRdb stores in-frame clones only, minus some. This sample yields some 240,000 clones, of which approximately 84% are seen a single time; around 3.3% belongs to the top ten. Material for sequencing was PBMCs or T cells enriched from blood (not recorded which). These receptors were collected from a middle-aged woman with acute COVID-19. Both conserved end residues are part of each CDR3. Fields, in order: clone size, J gene, D gene, V gene, CDR3 DNA, CDR3 protein. A D gene is named only where the DNA matches it firmly. Not every row has a clone size; where given, it reads once, few, many or a size class.

clone_size: NA; j_call: TRBJ1-1; d_call: NA; v_call: TRBV4-1; cdr3_nt: TGCGCCAGCAGCCCCACGGTTGTTTGGAACACTGAAGCTTTCTTT; cdr3_aa: CASSPTVVWNTEAFF
clone_size: NA; j_call: TRBJ2-5; d_call: TRBD2; v_call: TRBV7-8; cdr3_nt: TGTGCCAGCAGCTTAGCTCTAGCGGGAGGGCCGGAGACCCAGTACTTC; cdr3_aa: CASSLALAGGPETQYF
clone_size: NA; j_call: TRBJ2-2; d_call: TRBD1; v_call: TRBV5-1; cdr3_nt: TGCGCCAGCAGCTTGGGCGGGACAGGATTCTATTCCGGGGAGCTGTTTTTT; cdr3_aa: CASSLGGTGFYSGELFF
clone_size: NA; j_call: TRBJ1-4; d_call: TRBD1; v_call: TRBV7-8; cdr3_nt: TGTGCCAGCAGCTTACCGGGACAGGCTAATGAAAAACTGTTTTTT; cdr3_aa: CASSLPGQANEKLFF
clone_size: NA; j_call: TRBJ2-2; d_call: TRBD2; v_call: TRBV10-1; cdr3_nt: TGCGCCAGCAGTAAACTAGCGGGAGTAATTACCGGGGAGCTGTTTTTT; cdr3_aa: CASSKLAGVITGELFF
clone_size: NA; j_call: TRBJ2-5; d_call: NA; v_call: TRBV21-1; cdr3_nt: TGTGCCAGCAGCAGCGGACAGGGGGCGCAGGGAGAGACCCAGTACTTC; cdr3_aa: CASSSGQGAQGETQYF
clone_size: NA; j_call: TRBJ2-7; d_call: NA; v_call: TRBV4-1; cdr3_nt: TGCGCCAGCAGCCAACCAGGGTCAAGCTCCTACGAGCAGTACTTC; cdr3_aa: CASSQPGSSSYEQYF
clone_size: once; j_call: TRBJ2-7; d_call: TRBD1; v_call: TRBV12-3/TRBV12-4; cdr3_nt: TGTGCCAGCTCACAGGGGGCCAGCAACGAGCAGTACTTC; cdr3_aa: CASSQGASNEQYF
clone_size: many; j_call: TRBJ1-4; d_call: NA; v_call: TRBV11-2; cdr3_nt: TGTGCCAGCAGCTTAATGTTCGCAGGGCTTGGGGAAAAACTGTTTTTT; cdr3_aa: CASSLMFAGLGEKLFF
clone_size: NA; j_call: TRBJ2-3; d_call: NA; v_call: TRBV7-3; cdr3_nt: TGTGCCAGCAGCCACCCGGGACTTGAGCTGACAGATACGCAGTATTTT; cdr3_aa: CASSHPGLELTDTQYF
clone_size: NA; j_call: TRBJ2-3; d_call: TRBD2; v_call: TRBV4-2; cdr3_nt: TGTGCCAGCAGCCAATCGACAACTAGCGAATTTAGGGATACGCAGTATTTT; cdr3_aa: CASSQSTTSEFRDTQYF
clone_size: NA; j_call: TRBJ2-3; d_call: TRBD2; v_call: TRBV4-1; cdr3_nt: TGCGCCAGCAGCCAAGTTGGGCTAGCGGGAGTTACAGATACGCAGTATTTT; cdr3_aa: CASSQVGLAGVTDTQYF